This passage covers 30 T cell receptor beta chains from one sample sequenced in a study of shared clonotypes between healthy human individuals. Clones were sequenced by immunoSEQ multiplex PCR, and TCRdb holds only the in-frame ones, with some missing. The sample records some 980,000 clones, more than 75% being singletons. What was sequenced was memory CD4+ T cells sorted from blood. The subset here: CD45RA-negative fraction. These TCRs come from a man aged 18 to 29 in good health.

The chain joins TRBV5-1 to TRBJ2-1; tentatively, D is TRBD2 (6 bases). CDR3 length: 13 amino acids. Germline V CDR1 and CDR2: SGHRS, YFSETQ. Trimming removed 3 bases from V and 8 bases from J, with 12 bases in between. Here the CDR3 reads CASSSWGDYEQFF. CDR3 nucleotides: TGCGCCAGCAGCTCTTGGGGGGACTATGAGCAGTTCTTC.

The chain couples TRBV10-3 to TRBJ1-3, with 10 bases lining up with TRBD1. Germline-derived CDR1 and CDR2 are ENHRY and SYGVKD. The CDR3 contains 12 residues. Germline trimming cut 7 bases from V and 8 bases from J; bases unmatched to any gene: 2. The CDR3 spells CAIMGQGYTIYF. The CDR3 DNA follows: TGTGCCATCATGGGACAGGGGTACACCATATATTTT.

The chain recombines TRBV25-1 with TRBJ2-7, with TRBD1 matching over 8 bases. Germline-derived CDR1 and CDR2 are MGHDK and SYGVNS. The CDR3 loop spans 15 amino acids. J gave up 3 bases and V 1 base, and 5 bases lay outside the gene matches. This CDR3 reads CASSEFRGRVYEQYF. In DNA form, the CDR3 reads TGTGCCAGCAGTGAATTCAGGGGGCGGGTCTACGAGCAGTACTTC.

The chain recombines TRBV14 with TRBJ2-1; D might be TRBD1 (6 bases). Germline V gene sequence: CDR1 SGHDN, CDR2 FVKESK. V lost 4 bases and J 8 bases, leaving 33 bases between the germline ends. CDR3 length: 20 amino acids. The CDR3 DNA follows: TGTGCCAGCAGCCGTATCCAACTAGGGACACTCCGAAAACGGGATTATGAGCAGTTCTTC. Its protein is CASSRIQLGTLRKRDYEQFF.

The chain uses TRBV19 and TRBJ2-2; no clear D gene. V gave up 4 bases and J gave up 2 bases, with 11 bases separating them. The CDR3 totals 15 residues. Germline values: CDR1 LNHDA, CDR2 SQIVND (reference sequence). The chain's CDR3 is CASSSPGRNTGELFF. In nucleotides, the CDR3 is TGTGCCAGTAGTAGCCCTGGGCGAAACACCGGGGAGCTGTTTTTT.

This clone was detected only a few times. V gene TRBV28 combines with J gene TRBJ1-3; unclear D gene. Germline V gene sequence: CDR1 MDHEN, CDR2 SYDVKM. The CDR3 sequence is 15 residues long. V shed 5 bases and J shed 5 bases, with 16 bases lying between them. The CDR3 nucleotides are TGTGCCAGCAGTCTTCGATGGGGATTGAGAAACACCATATATTTT. Protein sequence: CASSLRWGLRNTIYF.

This clone has just one count. This chain links TRBV7-3 with TRBJ2-5; 8 nucleotides line up with TRBD1. The V segment lost 5 bases and the J segment 5 bases; nucleotides outside the gene matches: 4. Germline CDR1 and CDR2: SGHTA and FQGTGA. This CDR3 has 13 amino acids. The CDR3 DNA reads TGTGCCAGCAGCCCAGGGGGCTGGGAGACCCAGTACTTC. Translated: CASSPGGWETQYF.

The rearrangement links TRBV18 to TRBJ2-7; 7 nucleotides agree with TRBD2. The V gene end was trimmed by 4 bases and the J gene end by 1 base; junction bases not matched to a gene: 10. This CDR3 is 16 amino acids long. Germline V lookup: CDR1 KGHSH, CDR2 LQKENI. The CDR3 spells CASSLGGGSLSYEQYF. DNA of the CDR3: TGTGCCAGCTCACTCGGCGGGGGAAGTTTATCCTACGAGCAGTACTTC.

V usage is TRBV6-1 and J usage is TRBJ2-3, with TRBD2 matching over 10 bases. J gave up 9 bases and V 0 bases, and 18 bases lay outside the gene matches. CDR1 is MNHNS, CDR2 SASEGT, per germline. There are 19 residues in the CDR3. Here the CDR3 reads CASSEAGSLVVAGGDTQYF. Written as DNA, the CDR3 is TGTGCCAGCAGTGAAGCGGGCTCGTTGGTGGTAGCGGGGGGTGACACGCAGTATTTT.

The chain recombines TRBV7-9 with TRBJ2-3; TRBD2 aligns across 7 bases. This CDR3 comprises 16 residues. Germline CDR1 is SEHNR and CDR2 is FQNEAQ (reference sequence). Trimming at V came to 5 bases and at J to 2 bases, leaving 10 bases not matched to a gene. Here the CDR3 DNA reads TGTGCCAGCAGCCCTGGGACCGCGGGGGTCACAGATACGCAGTATTTT. It translates to CASSPGTAGVTDTQYF. The whole variable domain, filled in from reference TRBV7-9 and TRBJ2-3, reads DTGVSQNPRHKITKRGQNVTFRCDPISEHNRLYWYRQTLGQGPEFLTYFQNEAQLEKSRLLSDRFSAERPKGSFSTLEIQRTEQGDSAMYLCASSPGTAGVTDTQYFGPGTRLTVL.

V gene TRBV28 combines with J gene TRBJ2-5; 12 nucleotides line up with TRBD1. The V segment lost 7 bases and the J segment 5 bases; nucleotides outside the gene matches: 8. Per the germline V gene, CDR1 is MDHEN and CDR2 is SYDVKM. This CDR3 is 15 amino acids long. The CDR3 here is CASTTPGQGAETQYF. The CDR3 DNA reads as TGTGCCAGCACCACTCCGGGACAGGGGGCGGAGACCCAGTACTTC.

This clone was picked up a small number of times. The gene calls are TRBV29-1 and TRBJ2-5; TRBD1 agrees at 7 bases. The CDR3 contains 14 residues. The germline gives CDR1 SQVTM, CDR2 ANQGSEA. V shed 7 bases, J shed 2 bases, and the junction held 10 bases outside the gene matches. The CDR3 is CSGNNRGRQETQYF. CDR3 in DNA: TGCAGCGGGAATAACAGGGGCCGACAAGAGACCCAGTACTTC.

The genes are TRBV10-3 and TRBJ1-5; 9 positions match TRBD1. The CDR3 is 17 residues long. CDR1 is ENHRY, CDR2 SYGVKD, per germline. V trimming: 0 bases; J trimming: 3 bases; junction bases outside the gene matches: 6. The CDR3 sequence: CAISESPGQGANQPQHF. CDR3 bases: TGTGCCATCAGTGAGTCGCCGGGACAGGGCGCCAATCAGCCCCAGCATTTT.

J is TRBJ2-2 and V is TRBV5-6; 7 bases are shared with TRBD1. The CDR3 spans 15 residues. Trimming cost V 4 bases and J 4 bases; bases outside gene matches: 7. Germline CDR1 SGHDT, CDR2 YYEEEE. CDR3 residues: CASSPDRVGTGELFF. The DNA of the CDR3 is TGTGCCAGCAGCCCAGACAGGGTTGGCACCGGGGAGCTGTTTTTT. The variable domain in full, completed from reference TRBV5-6 and TRBJ2-2, reads DAGVTQSPTHLIKTRGQQVTLRCSPKSGHDTVSWYQQALGQGPQFIFQYYEEEERQRGNFPDRFSGHQFPNYSSELNVNALLLGDSALYLCASSPDRVGTGELFFGEGSRLTVL.

V usage is TRBV5-4 and J usage is TRBJ2-3, with 9 bases matching TRBD1. J lost 1 base, V lost 8 bases, and 5 bases had no gene match. CDR3 length: 14 amino acids. Germline V CDR1 and CDR2: SGHNT, YYREEE (reference sequence). In nucleotides, the CDR3 is TGTGCCAGTCTCCGGGACAGGGGCACAGATACGCAGTATTTT. It is translated as CASLRDRGTDTQYF.

The chain couples TRBV28 to TRBJ2-7, with 8 nucleotides matching TRBD1. CDR3 length: 14 amino acids. The germline V gene has CDR1 MDHEN and CDR2 SYDVKM. Trimming removed 2 bases from V and 5 bases from J; junction bases left unmatched: 5. CDR3 sequence: CASSLTQGANEQYF. CDR3 sequence (DNA): TGTGCCAGCAGTTTAACCCAGGGGGCCAACGAGCAGTACTTC.

Concerning this clone: This same CDR3 is encoded by further DNA sequences in the sample. The rearrangement links TRBV11-2 to TRBJ2-3, with D unresolved. The CDR3 is 15 residues long. The germline V gene encodes CDR1 SGHAT and CDR2 FQNNGV. V lost 0 bases and J 1 base, leaving 8 bases between the germline ends. The CDR3 region is CASSLDGRGTDTQYF. CDR3 DNA: TGTGCCAGCAGCTTAGATGGAAGGGGCACAGATACGCAGTATTTT.

V usage is TRBV5-1 and J usage is TRBJ2-5; TRBD1 agrees at 7 bases. Germline V gene lookup returns CDR1 SGHRS and CDR2 YFSETQ. J lost 5 bases, V lost 6 bases, and 13 bases had no gene match. This CDR3 is 15 amino acids long. CDR3 in DNA: TGCGCCAGCACCATTGGGACAGACCCCCGGGAGACCCAGTACTTC. It specifies CASTIGTDPRETQYF.

This clone was recorded a few times. This chain uses TRBV2 with TRBJ2-1; 10 bases line up with TRBD2. The CDR3 length is 20 residues. J gave up 4 bases and V 4 bases, and 19 bases lay outside the gene matches. Germline loops: CDR1 SNHLY, CDR2 FYNNEI. As DNA, the CDR3 is TGTGCCAGCAGTGTTCGGACGGGCGGGACTAGCGAAAAGGGGTACAATGAGCAGTTCTTC. Translation gives CASSVRTGGTSEKGYNEQFF.

Concerning this clone: At the DNA level, this CDR3 is encoded by other sequences in the same sample as well. J is TRBJ1-2 and V is TRBV28, with D possibly matching TRBD1 (5 bases). The CDR3 has 13 amino acids. The germline CDR1 and CDR2 sequences are MDHEN and SYDVKM. Trimming stripped 4 bases from V and 5 bases from J, with 11 bases between. CDR3 region: CASSSSGLYGYTF. CDR3 coding DNA: TGTGCCAGCAGTTCCTCGGGGCTTTATGGCTACACCTTC.

The CDR3 bases are TGTGCCAGCAGGGTGACAGTGCCAAATGAAAAACTGTTTTTT. The encoded protein is CASRVTVPNEKLFF. V and J are TRBV2 and TRBJ1-4; tentatively, D is TRBD1 (5 bases). Germline lookup yields CDR1 SNHLY and CDR2 FYNNEI. The CDR3 has 14 residues. Trimming removed 6 bases from V and 5 bases from J, with 13 bases in between.

The V call is TRBV2, the J call TRBJ1-5; 10 nucleotides agree with TRBD1. This CDR3 spans 13 amino acids. V dropped 10 bases and J dropped 6; count of bases not matched to a gene: 6. CDR1 and CDR2 from the germline V gene are SNHLY and FYNNEI. The CDR3 spells CAIGQGGSQPQHF. Here the CDR3 DNA reads TGTGCCATCGGACAGGGGGGTAGTCAGCCCCAGCATTTT.

This rearrangement joins TRBV4-1 to TRBJ2-6; 8 bases are shared with TRBD1. CDR1 and CDR2 from the germline V gene are MGHRA and YSYEKL. The CDR3 runs to 18 residues. Losses at the gene ends were 4 bases for V and 1 base for J; bases not matched to a gene: 9. The DNA of the CDR3 is TGCGCCAGCAGCCCAGGACAGGGCAGAGGGTCTGGGGCCAACGTCCTGACTTTC. Protein product: CASSPGQGRGSGANVLTF.

The CDR3 is CASSANVLSTGELFF. Here the CDR3 DNA reads TGTGCCAGCAGTGCTAACGTGCTTAGCACCGGGGAGCTGTTTTTT. This chain connects TRBV2 to TRBJ2-2; no definite D call. CDR1 is SNHLY and CDR2 is FYNNEI in the germline V gene. The CDR3 extends over 15 amino acids. V was pared by 4 bases and J by 4 bases, with 13 bases between.

As concerns this clone: In the same sample, other DNA sequences code for this CDR3. This chain connects TRBV28 to TRBJ1-4; perhaps TRBD1 as D (5 bases). V lost 4 bases to trimming and J lost 4 bases, with 10 bases between them. Germline V gives CDR1 MDHEN, CDR2 SYDVKM. The CDR3 totals 14 residues. CDR3 region: CASSSGGGNEKLFF. CDR3 nucleotide sequence: TGTGCCAGCAGTTCGGGGGGAGGTAATGAAAAACTGTTTTTT.

This chain connects TRBV29-1 to TRBJ2-7, with 8 bases identical to TRBD2. The CDR3 runs to 13 residues. Germline lookup yields CDR1 SQVTM and CDR2 ANQGSEA. The trim removed 6 bases at V and 0 bases at J, leaving 4 bases unmatched. CDR3 sequence reads: CSVNSGNSYEQYF. The CDR3 coding sequence is TGCAGCGTCAATAGCGGGAACTCCTACGAGCAGTACTTC.

V is TRBV5-1 and J is TRBJ2-3; 7 nucleotides line up with TRBD2. The CDR3 consists of 15 residues. Germline assignment: CDR1 SGHRS and CDR2 YFSETQ. V trimming: 7 bases; J trimming: 4 bases; junction bases outside the gene matches: 12. For the CDR3, the DNA is TGCGCCAGCGCCCCAGACTCCGGGGGGTCAGATACGCAGTATTTT. Residues: CASAPDSGGSDTQYF.

This chain joins TRBV5-8 and TRBJ1-4; unclear D gene. The CDR3 spans 12 residues. Germline V CDR1 and CDR2: SGHTS, YDEGEE. Trimming left V 0 bases short and J 8 bases short, with 5 bases between. The CDR3 DNA follows: TGTGCCAGCAGCTTGGTTGCGGAAAAACTGTTTTTT. As protein: CASSLVAEKLFF.

In the case of this clone: Given a much more abundant clone one base away, this may be a read error. At the DNA level, this CDR3 is encoded by other sequences in the same sample as well. The chain uses TRBV5-6 and TRBJ2-3; no definite D call. V was shortened by 0 bases and J by 1 base, with 3 bases between the two germline ends. CDR1 and CDR2 from the germline V gene are SGHDT and YYEEEE. CDR3 length equals 13 residues. This chain's CDR3 is CASSLGGTDTQYF. In DNA, the CDR3 is TGTGCCAGCAGCTTGGGCGGCACAGATACGCAGTATTTT.

The V gene is TRBV9, the J gene TRBJ1-1; D is uncertain. The CDR3 loop spans 14 amino acids. Germline V gene lookup returns CDR1 SGDLS and CDR2 YYNGEE. V was trimmed by 0 bases and J by 3 bases, leaving 9 bases between them. The CDR3 region has the DNA TGTGCCAGCAGCGTAGGTGCAGGCGACACTGAAGCTTTCTTT. Protein: CASSVGAGDTEAFF.